The 17 T cell receptor beta chains below come from one sample, sequenced in a study of T cells in Graves' hyperthyroidism and ophthalmopathy. Amplification of TCR beta CDR3 regions was performed using RNA transcripts as template. When the TCR CDR3 underwent first-round RT-PCR, the HTBI primer set was used. TCRdb independently ran MiXCR on the multiplex PCR reads; one entry per CDR3 protein. The sample includes about 250,000 distinct CDR3 sequences, approximately 23% of them seen just once. Sequenced: blood. The source of these receptors is a woman aged 40 to 49 with Graves' ophthalmopathy.

Many counts were recorded for this clonotype. The chain recombines TRBV6-5 with TRBJ1-5; D gene unclear. V lost 3 bases and J lost 6, with 12 bases in between. There are 14 residues in the CDR3. Germline CDR1 is MNHEY and CDR2 is SVGAGI. Written as DNA, the CDR3 is TGTGCCAGCAGTTATACAACAGAGGGTCAGCCCCAGCATTTT. It yields the protein CASSYTTEGQPQHF.

This rearrangement joins TRBV28 to TRBJ1-2; possible D gene TRBD1, 6 bases. CDR1 is MDHEN and CDR2 is SYDVKM in the germline V gene. This CDR3 comprises 14 residues. V lost 4 bases, J lost 6 bases, and 15 bases lay in between. The chain's CDR3 is CASSSPGRGNGYTF. CDR3 in DNA: TGTGCCAGCAGTTCCCCGGGTAGGGGGAATGGCTACACCTTC.

This clonotype came up many times. V is TRBV19 and J is TRBJ2-7; 12 bases agree with TRBD2. The CDR3 is made up of 15 amino acids. Germline CDR1 is LNHDA and CDR2 is SQIVND (reference sequence). V was clipped by 5 bases and J by 2 bases; unmatched bases: 4. The CDR3 is CASSVLAGGTYEQYF. CDR3 in DNA: TGTGCCAGTAGTGTTCTAGCGGGAGGGACCTACGAGCAGTACTTC.

Many counts were recorded for this clonotype. The V and J genes are TRBV2 and TRBJ2-7, with TRBD1 as a possible D gene (6 bases). The CDR3 covers 13 residues. Germline loops: CDR1 SNHLY, CDR2 FYNNEI. V lost 3 bases and J lost 6, with 12 bases in between. The CDR3 protein is CASSEGAILEQYF. CDR3 bases: TGTGCCAGCAGTGAGGGGGCGATACTCGAGCAGTACTTC.

J is TRBJ2-7 and V is TRBV28; the D is unclear. V lost 6 bases to trimming and J lost 7 bases, with 7 bases between them. The length of the CDR3 is 10 residues. The germline CDR1 and CDR2 sequences are MDHEN and SYDVKM. The DNA of the CDR3 is TGTGCCAGCAGCACCCTTGAGCAGTACTTC. This translates into CASSTLEQYF.

This clonotype was seen a handful of times. The rearrangement joins TRBV5-6 to TRBJ2-2, with a tentative D call TRBD2 (5 bases). Looked up from germline, CDR1 is SGHDT and CDR2 is YYEEEE. V was trimmed by 0 bases and J by 1 base, leaving 10 bases between them. The CDR3 is made up of 16 amino acids. CDR3 region: CASSLGGWVNTGELFF. The CDR3 DNA reads TGTGCCAGCAGCTTGGGAGGGTGGGTGAACACCGGGGAGCTGTTTTTT.

The J gene is TRBJ1-6, the V gene TRBV20-1; 7 nucleotides align to TRBD1. The CDR3 spans 14 residues. The V gene end was trimmed by 3 bases and the J gene end by 9 bases; junction bases not matched to a gene: 8. CDR1 and CDR2 (germline): DFQATT, SNEGSKA (reference sequence). Here the CDR3 DNA reads TGCAGTGCTAGCCGCGGACAGGACAGTTCACCCCTCCACTTT. As protein: CSASRGQDSSPLHF.

This clonotype was recorded at least ten times. The gene calls are TRBV29-1 and TRBJ2-7, with D possibly matching TRBD1 (5 bases). The ends were cut back, 7 bases at V and 3 bases at J, with 13 bases in the middle. In germline, CDR1 is SQVTM, CDR2 ANQGSEA. The CDR3 runs 12 residues. This CDR3 reads CSARTIGYEQYF. The CDR3, as DNA: TGCAGCGCCCGGACAATCGGCTACGAGCAGTACTTC.

The chain combines TRBV12-3 or TRBV12-4 with TRBJ1-2, with 8 bases identical to TRBD1. The CDR3 length is 14 residues. Trimming took 5 bases from V and 4 from J; bases not matched to a gene: 6. The CDR3 region is CASSNGQGIYGYTF. The CDR3 nucleotides read TGTGCCAGCAGTAACGGACAGGGTATCTATGGCTACACCTTC.

The sample holds many counts of this clonotype. The rearrangement links TRBV11-2 to TRBJ2-5; D unresolved. Germline V gives CDR1 SGHAT, CDR2 FQNNGV. CDR3 length: 14 residues. V was trimmed by 1 base and J by 5 bases, leaving 11 bases between them. CDR3: CASSLVGSRETQYF. The CDR3 DNA sequence: TGTGCCAGCAGCTTAGTGGGTTCCCGGGAGACCCAGTACTTC.

This clonotype occurred a few times. V is TRBV29-1 and J is TRBJ2-7; tentative D call: TRBD2 (5 bases). This CDR3 has 17 amino acids. Germline CDR1 and CDR2: SQVTM and ANQGSEA. The V and J ends lost 1 base and 4 bases respectively, with 23 bases between them. CDR3 nucleotide sequence: TGCAGCGTTGAAGTATTCCCGCAACTAGGAGCTCAGTACGAGCAGTACTTC. It is translated as CSVEVFPQLGAQYEQYF.

The chain recombines TRBV6-5 with TRBJ2-4; 8 bases fit TRBD1. This CDR3 has 15 amino acids. J lost 6 bases, V lost 1 base, and 5 bases had no gene match. The V gene's germline CDR1 is MNHEY and CDR2 SVGAGI. This chain's CDR3 is CASSYFGQGGNIQYF. CDR3 in DNA: TGTGCCAGCAGTTACTTTGGACAGGGAGGAAACATTCAGTACTTC.

This clonotype was counted ten times or more. The chain joins TRBV20-1 to TRBJ1-1; D uncertain. In germline, CDR1 is DFQATT, CDR2 SNEGSKA (reference sequence). The CDR3 contains 15 residues. V lost 5 bases to trimming and J lost 1 base, with 17 bases between them. The CDR3 here is CSAVDIGPTNTEAFF. For the CDR3, the DNA is TGCAGTGCTGTAGACATAGGTCCTACGAACACTGAAGCTTTCTTT.

The chain uses TRBV19 and TRBJ2-7; no reliable D call. The CDR3 length is 14 residues. V was trimmed by 5 bases and J by 4 bases, leaving 15 bases between them. Germline V gene data show CDR1 as LNHDA and CDR2 as SQIVND (reference sequence). In nucleotides, the CDR3 is TGTGCCAGTAGTGTCCAGGATGCCATATACGAGCAGTACTTC. Its translation: CASSVQDAIYEQYF.

This clonotype was seen at least ten times. The chain employs TRBV27 and TRBJ1-3, with 7 bases that match TRBD1. CDR3 length equals 15 residues. CDR1 and CDR2 from the germline V gene are MNHEY and SMNVEV (reference sequence). With V trimmed by 7 bases and J by 0 bases, 6 bases remained unmatched. The CDR3 sequence: CASTPTGSSGNTIYF. The CDR3 nucleotides read TGTGCCAGCACCCCGACAGGGAGCTCTGGAAACACCATATATTTT.

This clonotype occurred many times. The chain couples TRBV7-2 to TRBJ1-1, with D uncertain. Germline-derived CDR1 and CDR2 are SGHTA and FQGNSA. Trimming cost V 1 base and J 11 bases, with 17 bases left between them. The CDR3 consists of 14 residues. For the CDR3, the DNA is TGTGCCAGCAGCTTAGGGTCAGACCCGGGCCTGGCTTTCTTT. It encodes CASSLGSDPGLAFF.

The sample holds many counts of this clonotype. This chain connects TRBV29-1 to TRBJ1-5, with D hard to call. The CDR3 runs 13 residues. V lost 6 bases and J lost 5, with 14 bases in between. The germline gives CDR1 SQVTM, CDR2 ANQGSEA. The CDR3 here is CSVADISDQPQHF. The CDR3 bases are TGCAGCGTCGCTGACATATCTGATCAGCCCCAGCATTTT.